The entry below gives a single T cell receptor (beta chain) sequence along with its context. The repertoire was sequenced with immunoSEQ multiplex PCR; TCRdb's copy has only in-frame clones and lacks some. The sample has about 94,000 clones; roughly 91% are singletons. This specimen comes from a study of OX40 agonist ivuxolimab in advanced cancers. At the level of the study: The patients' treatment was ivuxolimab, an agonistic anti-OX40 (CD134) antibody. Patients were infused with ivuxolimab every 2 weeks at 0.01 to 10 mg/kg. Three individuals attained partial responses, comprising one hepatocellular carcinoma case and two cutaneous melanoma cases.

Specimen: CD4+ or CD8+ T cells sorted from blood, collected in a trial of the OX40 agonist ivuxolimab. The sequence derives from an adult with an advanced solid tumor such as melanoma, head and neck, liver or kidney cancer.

DNA for the CDR3: TGCGCCAGCAGCTTGCAATCAGGGCCAGGGGCCAACGTCCTGACTTTC. Protein: CASSLQSGPGANVLTF. The chain combines TRBV5-1 with TRBJ2-6, with a tentative D call TRBD1 (5 bases). This CDR3 spans 16 amino acids. Per the germline V gene, CDR1 is SGHRS and CDR2 is YFSETQ. The V end lost 1 base, the J end lost 4 bases, and 12 bases lay between the germline ends.